This TCR beta chain was captured by sequencing in a study of T-cell memory formation after mild COVID-19 (TCRdb year 2021). About the full investigation: Most TCR sequence clusters were specific to one of the two donors. Two young, previously healthy adult volunteers made up the cohort, one male and one female. In a couple of donors, T-cell clones that expanded and contracted after mild COVID-19 were tracked by sequencing TCRalpha and TCRbeta repertoires over time. The study at large found these results: Contracting CD4+ clones were found mainly in CM and EM memory subsets, while CD8+ clones were enriched in EMRA. SARS-CoV-2 specificity was not confirmed for the second-wave clones peaking on day 37. Some responding clones were found in pre-infection memory, which suggests that pre-existing cross-reactive memory T cells took part in the SARS-CoV-2 response. Balanced CD4/CD8 phenotypes were observed for clones contracting from day 15 to 85, whereas a bias towards CD4+ was observed for a second wave of clones expanding from day 15 to 37. Only two mild cases were covered by the study, and larger cohorts that include severe cases with pre-infection samples were considered necessary.

Spanning cysteine to phenylalanine, the CDR3 consists of 16 amino acids. The sequence is cut down to CDR3 DNA, 48 bases in frame from base 1. After removal of 6 bases from V and 7 bases from J, the junction retains 8 bases not matched to a gene. CDR1 and CDR2, per the germline V gene, are KGHDR and SFDVKD. Sequencing was performed on an Illumina NovaSeq 6000. TCRalpha and TCRbeta cDNA libraries were constructed by 5'RACE with constant-segment primers, with sample barcodes and unique molecular identifiers being introduced. Trizol reagent was used to extract RNA from every sample. The libraries were amplified in two PCR steps, and the second step added a second sample barcode and Illumina TruSeq adapters. Sequencing of the libraries was done on an Illumina NovaSeq, producing 2 x 150 bp paired-end reads. As for how the authors treated the data: The reads were demultiplexed and collapsed into UMI-guided consensus sequences using migec v1.2.7. Using mixcr v2.1.11, UMI consensuses were aligned to TRA and TRB V and J templates and then assembled into clonotypes. A clonotype was counted as expanded or contracted only if both edgeR and NoisET called the change significant, with noise models trained on biological replicates. edgeR calls used a false discovery rate-adjusted p below 0.01 and a log2 fold-change threshold of 1. As an exploratory analysis of dynamics, max-normalized trajectories of the 1000 most abundant clonotypes were examined by PCA with hierarchical clustering. Separately sequenced CD4+ and CD8+ repertoires were used to assign the CD4 or CD8 phenotype of responding clones. The public reads were reprocessed in TCRdb via fastp at Q25 and MiXCR, keeping in-frame beta chains. Rows matching on CDR3 protein sequence are summarized as one entry with the most common DNA and genes. The V and J calls here are based on TCRdb, not the publication. The sample contains hundreds of thousands of distinct CDR3 sequences, under 30% of them found a single time. The ten top clones hold approximately 13% of the sample.

PBMCs were isolated by Ficoll-Paque density gradient centrifugation. On this clonotype itself: Its target antigen remains unknown. Per-base quality was not reported, and no clone a single base away is much larger than it.

In this chain, TRBV24-1 is recombined with TRBJ2-3, and TRBD2 matches 14 of the central bases. The sequence was obtained from an adult woman who had mild COVID-19 (a few samples of this study predate the infection). The sample titles of this study are shuffled in the database, so cell type and time point are left out; the donor was told from shared clones. Sequencing input: PBMCs or a T cell subset sorted from them (not recorded which). The DNA reads as follows: TGTGCCACCAGTTCCTGGACTAGCGGGGGGTCCAATACGCAGTATTTT. The encoded protein is CATSSWTSGGSNTQYF.